What follows is one TCR beta chain and its context. The authors' processing: Amplifying reference gene primers gave estimates of nucleated cell counts. TCRdb's table, derived via immunoSEQ multiplex PCR, lists solely in-frame clones and lacks some. V and J calls and clone size are as listed in that table; D and trimming were resolved from the DNA. This table holds around 200,000 clones, under 90% found once. The data were taken from a study of blood T cell repertoires in COVID-19. Study context: PBMCs, B-cell-depleted T cells, or T cells were the source of the cDNA or gDNA that made up the material.

The CDR3 is 15 residues long. V dropped 4 bases and J dropped 7; count of bases not matched to a gene: 10. Germline V gives CDR1 SGHNT, CDR2 YYREEE (reference sequence). Sequenced material: peripheral blood. The chain has TRBV5-4 and TRBJ2-1, with 8 bases matching TRBD1. This sequence originates from a man in his forties or fifties with acute or convalescent COVID-19. The CDR3 here is CASSRDQGALNEQFF. CDR3 nucleotides: TGTGCCAGCAGCCGGGACCAGGGGGCGCTGAATGAGCAGTTCTTC.